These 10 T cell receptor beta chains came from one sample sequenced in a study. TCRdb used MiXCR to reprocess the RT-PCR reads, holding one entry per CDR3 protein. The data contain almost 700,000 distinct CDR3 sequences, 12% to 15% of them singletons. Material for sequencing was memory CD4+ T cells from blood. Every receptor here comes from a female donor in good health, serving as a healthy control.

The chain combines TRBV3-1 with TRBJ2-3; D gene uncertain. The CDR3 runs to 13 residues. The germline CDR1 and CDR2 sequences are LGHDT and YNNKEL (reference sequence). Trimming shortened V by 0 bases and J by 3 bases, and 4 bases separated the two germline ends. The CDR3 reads CASSQDRTDTQYF. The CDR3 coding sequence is TGTGCCAGCAGCCAAGATCGGACAGATACGCAGTATTTT.

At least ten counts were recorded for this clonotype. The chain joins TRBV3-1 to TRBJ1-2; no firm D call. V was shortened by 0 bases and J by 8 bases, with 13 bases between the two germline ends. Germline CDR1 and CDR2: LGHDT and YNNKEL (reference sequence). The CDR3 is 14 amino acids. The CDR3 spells CASSQEVVNGGYTF. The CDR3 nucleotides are TGTGCCAGCAGCCAAGAGGTGGTTAACGGCGGCTACACCTTC.

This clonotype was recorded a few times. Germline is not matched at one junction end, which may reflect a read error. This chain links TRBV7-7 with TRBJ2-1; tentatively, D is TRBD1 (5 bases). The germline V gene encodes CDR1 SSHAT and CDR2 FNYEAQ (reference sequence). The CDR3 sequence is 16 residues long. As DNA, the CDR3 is TGTGCTAGCAGCTTAGGGTCTACAGGTACTTACAATGAGCAGTTCTTC. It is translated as CASSLGSTGTYNEQFF.

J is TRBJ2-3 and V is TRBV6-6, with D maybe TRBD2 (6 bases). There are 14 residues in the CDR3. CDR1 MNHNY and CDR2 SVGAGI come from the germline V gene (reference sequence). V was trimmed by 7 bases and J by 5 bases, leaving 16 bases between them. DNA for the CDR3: TGTGCCAGCATCAGCGCCGGGACTTTAGATACGCAGTATTTT. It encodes CASISAGTLDTQYF.

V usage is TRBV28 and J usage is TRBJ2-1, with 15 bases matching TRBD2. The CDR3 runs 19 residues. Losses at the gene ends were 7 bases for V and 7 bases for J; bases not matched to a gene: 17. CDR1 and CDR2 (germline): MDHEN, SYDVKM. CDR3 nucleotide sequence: TGTGCCAGCACCTACCTTGGGACTAGCGGGAGGTTTATACAGAATGAGCAGTTCTTC. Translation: CASTYLGTSGRFIQNEQFF.

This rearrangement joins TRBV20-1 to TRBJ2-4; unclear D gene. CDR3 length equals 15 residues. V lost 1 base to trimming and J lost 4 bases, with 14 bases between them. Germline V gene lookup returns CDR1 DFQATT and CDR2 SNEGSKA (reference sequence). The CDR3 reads CSARAGSGDKNIQYF. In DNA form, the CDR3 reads TGCAGTGCTAGAGCGGGCAGTGGAGATAAAAACATTCAGTACTTC.

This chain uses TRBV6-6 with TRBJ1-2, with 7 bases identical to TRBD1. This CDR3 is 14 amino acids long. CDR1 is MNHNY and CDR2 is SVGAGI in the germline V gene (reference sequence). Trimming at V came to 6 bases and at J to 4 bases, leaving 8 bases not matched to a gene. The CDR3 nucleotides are TGTGCCAGCAGAAATACAGGGGATAGCTATGGCTACACCTTC. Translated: CASRNTGDSYGYTF.

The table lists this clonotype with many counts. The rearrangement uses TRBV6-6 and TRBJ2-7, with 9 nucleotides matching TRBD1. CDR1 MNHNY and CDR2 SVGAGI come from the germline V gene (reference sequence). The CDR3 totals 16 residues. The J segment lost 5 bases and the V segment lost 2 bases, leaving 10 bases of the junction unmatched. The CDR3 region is CASSYRDRVEQDEQYF. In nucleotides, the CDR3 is TGTGCCAGCAGTTACCGGGACAGGGTTGAACAGGACGAGCAGTACTTC.

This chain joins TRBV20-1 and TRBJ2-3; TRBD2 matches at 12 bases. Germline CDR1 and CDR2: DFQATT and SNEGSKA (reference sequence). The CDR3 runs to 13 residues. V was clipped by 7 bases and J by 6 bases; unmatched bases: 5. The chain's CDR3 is CSEGGLAGDTQYF. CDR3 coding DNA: TGCAGTGAAGGCGGACTAGCGGGGGATACGCAGTATTTT.

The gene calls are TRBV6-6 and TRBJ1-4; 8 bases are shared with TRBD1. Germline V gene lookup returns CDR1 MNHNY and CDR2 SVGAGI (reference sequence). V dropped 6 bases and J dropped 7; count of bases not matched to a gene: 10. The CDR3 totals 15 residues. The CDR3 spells CASRRGAGGGEKLFF. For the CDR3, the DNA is TGTGCCAGCAGACGAGGCGCAGGGGGCGGTGAAAAACTGTTTTTT.